Each of the 16 T cell receptor beta chains below was sequenced from the same sample in a study of T-cell reconstitution after alpha-beta-depleted transplantation in children. Unique molecular identifiers were incorporated into the prepared TCRbeta library. TCRdb reprocessed the PCR reads with MiXCR, giving one entry per CDR3 protein. This table has 250,000 to 300,000 distinct CDR3 sequences, almost 10% appearing once. This material consisted of PBMCs from the stem cell graft donor, taken from the stem cell graft. Receptors were obtained from a human donor who donated a stem cell graft to a child with SCID.

The chain is built from TRBV6-5 and TRBJ2-3; 11 nucleotides match TRBD2. Germline V gene lookup returns CDR1 MNHEY and CDR2 SVGAGI. The CDR3 runs 19 residues. The J segment lost 0 bases and the V segment lost 2 bases, leaving 10 bases of the junction unmatched. CDR3: CASSYSSTSGTPSTDTQYF. The CDR3 nucleotides are TGTGCCAGCAGTTACAGTTCGACTAGCGGGACCCCTAGCACAGATACGCAGTATTTT.

This clonotype was detected ten times or more. The rearrangement links TRBV6-5 to TRBJ2-7; maybe TRBD2 (5 bases). The CDR3 sequence is 12 residues long. Between the trimmed V and J ends, which lost 6 bases and 5 bases, there was a span of 11 bases. Germline values: CDR1 MNHEY, CDR2 SVGAGI. Here the CDR3 DNA reads TGTGCCAGCAGCTCCCGGACTCACGAGCAGTACTTC. This codes for CASSSRTHEQYF.

This clonotype was seen ten or more times. This rearrangement joins TRBV7-2 to TRBJ2-7; D is ambiguous. The CDR3 covers 14 residues. V lost 0 bases and J lost 0, with 6 bases in between. Germline CDR1 reads SGHTA; CDR2 reads FQGNSA. CDR3 loop: CASSLASNSYEQYF. CDR3 in DNA: TGTGCCAGCAGCTTAGCCAGCAACTCCTACGAGCAGTACTTC. Together with reference TRBV7-2 and TRBJ2-7, the CDR3 gives the full variable domain: GAGVSQSPSNKVTEKGKDVELRCDPISGHTALYWYRQSLGQGLEFLIYFQGNSAPDKSGLPSDRFSAERTGGSVSTLTIQRTQQEDSAVYLCASSLASNSYEQYFGPGTRLTVT.

This CDR3 reads CASSLPVGADTQYF. The CDR3 bases are TGTGCCAGCTCACTGCCAGTGGGTGCAGATACGCAGTATTTT. V and J are TRBV18 and TRBJ2-3; the D is unclear. CDR3 size: 14 residues. Germline-derived CDR1 and CDR2 are KGHSH and LQKENI. Trimming cost V 4 bases and J 4 bases, with 12 bases left between them.

The genes are TRBV5-6 and TRBJ2-5; D may be TRBD1 (6 bases). From germline, CDR1 is SGHDT and CDR2 YYEEEE. CDR3 size: 14 residues. V dropped 3 bases and J dropped 2 bases, with 11 bases sitting between them. The CDR3 DNA sequence: TGTGCCAGCAGCTCCGGGACAAGACAAGAGACCCAGTACTTC. Translation: CASSSGTRQETQYF. The full variable domain, completed using reference TRBV5-6 and TRBJ2-5, is DAGVTQSPTHLIKTRGQQVTLRCSPKSGHDTVSWYQQALGQGPQFIFQYYEEEERQRGNFPDRFSGHQFPNYSSELNVNALLLGDSALYLCASSSGTRQETQYFGPGTRLLVL.

This clonotype was detected only a few times. The CDR3 protein is CASSVDSAGANVLTF. CDR3 DNA: TGTGCCAGCAGCGTAGATAGCGCTGGGGCCAACGTCCTGACTTTC. This chain uses TRBV9 with TRBJ2-6; TRBD2 might be the D (5 bases). Looked up from germline, CDR1 is SGDLS and CDR2 is YYNGEE. V lost 0 bases and J lost 2, with 6 bases in between. CDR3 length: 15 amino acids. The variable domain in full, completed from reference TRBV9 and TRBJ2-6, reads DSGVTQTPKHLITATGQRVTLRCSPRSGDLSVYWYQQSLDQGLQFLIQYYNGEERAKGNILERFSAQQFPDLHSELNLSSLELGDSALYFCASSVDSAGANVLTFGAGSRLTVL.

This clonotype was detected a few times. The V call is TRBV27, the J call TRBJ2-3; 14 bases line up with TRBD2. The CDR3 covers 19 residues. The germline V gene encodes CDR1 MNHEY and CDR2 SMNVEV (reference sequence). V shed 3 bases, J shed 2 bases, and the junction held 10 bases outside the gene matches. CDR3 amino acids: CASSFMATSGGAVTDTQYF. DNA for the CDR3: TGTGCCAGCAGTTTCATGGCGACTAGCGGGGGGGCCGTCACAGATACGCAGTATTTT.

The chain combines TRBV19 with TRBJ2-7, with a tentative D call TRBD2 (5 bases). V dropped 6 bases and J dropped 1 base, with 10 bases sitting between them. Germline CDR1 LNHDA, CDR2 SQIVND (reference sequence). The CDR3 is made up of 13 amino acids. The CDR3 DNA reads TGTGCCAGTAGGGGCCGGGATTCCTACGAGCAGTACTTC. This encodes CASRGRDSYEQYF.

V usage is TRBV6-5 and J usage is TRBJ1-5; D is unresolved. Germline V CDR1 and CDR2: MNHEY, SVGAGI. V was cut by 5 bases and J by 7 bases, with 15 bases left in between. The CDR3 sequence is 14 residues long. The CDR3 region is CASSPDLAQQPQHF. The DNA for the CDR3 is TGTGCCAGCAGTCCCGATTTGGCGCAACAGCCCCAGCATTTT.

This clonotype was recorded only once. The chain has TRBV10-3 and TRBJ1-5; D is undetermined. The CDR3 consists of 17 residues. V gave up 1 base and J gave up 3 bases, with 16 bases separating them. CDR1 ENHRY and CDR2 SYGVKD come from the germline V gene. In DNA form, the CDR3 reads TGTGCCATCAGTGAGTTCTTTTGGGGTTGGAACAATCAGCCCCAGCATTTT. This gives the protein CAISEFFWGWNNQPQHF.

This clonotype appeared a few times. The rearrangement links TRBV7-9 to TRBJ2-6, with D unclear. The CDR3 totals 15 residues. The germline CDR1 and CDR2 sequences are SEHNR and FQNEAQ (reference sequence). V lost 3 bases, J lost 2 bases, and 8 bases lay in between. The CDR3 here is CASSLWPTGANVLTF. The CDR3 DNA sequence: TGTGCCAGCAGCTTGTGGCCCACTGGGGCCAACGTCCTGACTTTC. Complete variable domain (other parts from reference TRBV7-9 and TRBJ2-6): DTGVSQNPRHKITKRGQNVTFRCDPISEHNRLYWYRQTLGQGPEFLTYFQNEAQLEKSRLLSDRFSAERPKGSFSTLEIQRTEQGDSAMYLCASSLWPTGANVLTFGAGSRLTVL.

This chain uses TRBV5-1 with TRBJ2-3; 15 bases line up with TRBD2. The CDR3 is made up of 17 amino acids. Losses at the gene ends were 4 bases for V and 3 bases for J; bases not matched to a gene: 6. Germline V gene sequence: CDR1 SGHRS, CDR2 YFSETQ. The CDR3 nucleotides read TGCGCCAGCAGCCCCCAGGGACTAGCGGGGGGTACAGATACGCAGTATTTT. This translates into CASSPQGLAGGTDTQYF.

This rearrangement joins TRBV5-1 to TRBJ1-5, with 9 bases lining up with TRBD1. V lost 4 bases, J lost 2 bases, and 13 bases stayed unmatched. The CDR3 has 18 amino acids. Germline V gene lookup returns CDR1 SGHRS and CDR2 YFSETQ. The CDR3 spells CASSEEDRGYLGNQPQHF. The CDR3 DNA reads as TGCGCCAGCAGCGAAGAGGACAGGGGTTATTTGGGCAATCAGCCCCAGCATTTT.

This clonotype was detected only a few times. The CDR3 DNA follows: TGTGCCAGCAGTGAGATCACAGATACGCAGTATTTT. This gives the protein CASSEITDTQYF. The V and J genes are TRBV6-1 and TRBJ2-3; D is undetermined. This CDR3 has 12 amino acids. V was clipped by 3 bases and J by 2 bases, with 3 bases between them. Germline-derived CDR1 and CDR2 are MNHNS and SASEGT.

In regard to this clonotype: A read error may be the cause here, since a much bigger clone is one base away. This chain connects TRBV5-1 to TRBJ2-2; D gene uncertain. V was trimmed by 2 bases and J by 3 bases, leaving 2 bases between them. CDR3 length equals 12 residues. CDR1 and CDR2 from the germline V gene are SGHRS and YFSETQ. Here the CDR3 reads CASSFYTGELFF. The CDR3 DNA follows: TGCGCCAGCAGCTTCTACACCGGGGAGCTGTTTTTT.

The table lists this clonotype with a few counts. This chain uses TRBV29-1 with TRBJ1-5, with D uncertain. Germline values: CDR1 SQVTM, CDR2 ANQGSEA. The CDR3 is 14 residues long. V dropped 4 bases and J dropped 3 bases, with 13 bases sitting between them. DNA of the CDR3: TGCAGCGTTGCCGACGGAGTTAACAATCAGCCCCAGCATTTT. This gives the protein CSVADGVNNQPQHF.